Listed below are T cell receptor beta chains from one sample, sequenced in a study of cytomegalovirus exposure and HLA in healthy donors. This table comes from immunoSEQ multiplex PCR, and its TCRdb copy is limited to in-frame clones, with some not included. This sample has 85,000 to 100,000 clones, with 75% to 90% found just once. Source material: PBMCs. The receptors were gathered from a man in his late teens or twenties in good health and CMV-seronegative. Each CDR3 is given with its conserved first and last residue. The order of the fields is V gene, J gene, clone size, D gene, CDR3 DNA, CDR3 protein. A D gene is named only where the DNA matches it firmly. The size entry is marked missing in some rows and otherwise reads once, few, many or a size class.

>TRBV4-3|TRBJ1-4|NA|NA
TGCGCCAGCAGCCAAGATAACAGACCAAATGAAAAACTGTTTTTT
CASSQDNRPNEKLFF
>TRBV5-5|TRBJ1-1|NA|TRBD1
TGTGCCAGCAGCTTTGACAGGGGCAGCGGAGCTTTCTTT
CASSFDRGSGAFF
>TRBV7-2|TRBJ2-7|NA|NA
TGTGCCAGCAGCCCGAGAACCCTCTACGAGCAGTACTTC
CASSPRTLYEQYF
>TRBV27|TRBJ2-1|NA|TRBD2
TGTGCCAGCATCACTAGCGGTTACAATGAGCAGTTCTTC
CASITSGYNEQFF
>TRBV5-4|TRBJ1-1|few|TRBD1
TGTGCCAGCAGCATCGGACAGGCCGTCATGAACACTGAAGCTTTCTTT
CASSIGQAVMNTEAFF
>TRBV7-9|TRBJ2-1|NA|TRBD2
TGTGCCAGCAGCTCTACCGGGACTAGCGGGAGGGGGGTGCGGAATGAGCAGTTCTTC
CASSSTGTSGRGVRNEQFF
>TRBV16|TRBJ1-1|NA|NA
TGTGCCAGCAGCCCCTGGACCGGGGACACTGAAGCTTTCTTT
CASSPWTGDTEAFF
>TRBV25-1|TRBJ2-1|NA|TRBD2
TGTGCCAGCAGTGAATCTAGCGGGAATTACAATGAGCAGTTCTTC
CASSESSGNYNEQFF
>TRBV2|TRBJ1-5|NA|NA
TGTGCCAGCAAGGACAGCGTCAATCAGCCCCAGCATTTT
CASKDSVNQPQHF
>TRBV7-3|TRBJ2-1|NA|TRBD2
TGTGCCAGCAGCTTAGTAGCGGGGGTTAATGAGCAGTTCTTC
CASSLVAGVNEQFF
>TRBV11-2|TRBJ2-4|NA|NA
TGTGCCAGCAGCCAAAGTGGGTACAGAAAAAACATTCAGTACTTC
CASSQSGYRKNIQYF
>TRBV5-4|TRBJ2-3|NA|NA
TGTGCCAGCAGCCCCGGTACATCCGGGGGAGATACGCAGTATTTT
CASSPGTSGGDTQYF
>TRBV6-5|TRBJ2-2|once|TRBD2
TGTGCCAGCAGTTATTCCCGACTAGCGGGAGTCATGGAGCTGTTTTTT
CASSYSRLAGVMELFF
>TRBV7-9|TRBJ2-3|NA|NA
TGTGCCAGCAGCTTAACGGGTCTGGGCACAGATACGCAGTATTTT
CASSLTGLGTDTQYF
>TRBV6-6|TRBJ1-1|NA|TRBD1
TGTGCCAGCAGCTCAGGGGGACAGTCCGACGCTGAAGCTTTCTTT
CASSSGGQSDAEAFF
>TRBV7-9|TRBJ2-1|NA|TRBD1
TGTGCCAGCAGCCGAGTCCGGGACAGGGGGGGTGATGAGCAGTTCTTC
CASSRVRDRGGDEQFF
>TRBV7-6|TRBJ2-5|NA|NA
TGTGCCAGCAGCTTAATCGCAGGGGGCGGGAGAGAGACCCAGTACTTC
CASSLIAGGGRETQYF
>TRBV7-3|TRBJ2-1|NA|NA
TGTGCCAGCAGCTTAACCCCCCCCGGGAGCGGCAACAATGAGCAGTTCTTC
CASSLTPPGSGNNEQFF
>TRBV28|TRBJ2-7|NA|NA
TGTGCCAGCAGTTTGGTCGGGTACGAGCAGTACTTC
CASSLVGYEQYF
>TRBV19|TRBJ2-2|few|NA
TGTGCCAGTAGTATATCGGACACGTTCACCGGGGAGCTGTTTTTT
CASSISDTFTGELFF
>TRBV9|TRBJ1-4|few|TRBD1
TGTGCCAGCAGCGTTAGACAGGGGGTAGGTGAAAAACTGTTTTTT
CASSVRQGVGEKLFF
>TRBV28|TRBJ1-6|NA|TRBD1
TGTGCCAGCAGAGTACAGGGGGCGCGGAATTCACCCCTCCACTTT
CASRVQGARNSPLHF
>TRBV28|TRBJ2-7|NA|NA
TGTGCCAGCAGTTGGAACTACGAGCAGTACTTC
CASSWNYEQYF
>TRBV6-5|TRBJ1-1|NA|NA
TGTGCCAGCAGTTACTTGGCAGGGCAAATAGAAGCTTTCTTT
CASSYLAGQIEAFF
>TRBV28|TRBJ1-5|few|TRBD1
TGTGCCAGCAGCGACAGGGTAGTTAGCAATCAGCCCCAGCATTTT
CASSDRVVSNQPQHF
>TRBV5-1|TRBJ2-2|NA|TRBD2
TGCGCCAGCGGCACCGGGACTAGCGGGAGGGCCGGGAACACCGGGGAGCTGTTTTTT
CASGTGTSGRAGNTGELFF
>TRBV18|TRBJ1-3|NA|TRBD1
TGTGCCAGCTCACCACAGACAGGGACGGGAAACACCATATATTTT
CASSPQTGTGNTIYF
>TRBV5-1|TRBJ2-5|NA|NA
TGCGCCAGCAGCTTGTCAATCGGTTGGGGAGGAGAGACCCAGTACTTC
CASSLSIGWGGETQYF
>TRBV5-5|TRBJ2-7|once|NA
TGTGCCAGCAGCTTCTACAGCTCACCTACTCCTGGCGAGCAGTACTTC
CASSFYSSPTPGEQYF
>TRBV19|TRBJ2-1|NA|NA
TGTGCCAGTAGTATATCCGGGACTAATGAGCAGTTCTTC
CASSISGTNEQFF
>TRBV7-9|TRBJ2-5|NA|TRBD1
TGTGCCAGCAGCCCCCCCAGGGGGTTAGAGACCCAGTACTTC
CASSPPRGLETQYF
>TRBV5-5|TRBJ1-2|NA|TRBD1
TGTGCCAGCAGCCTCGGGACAGCTAACTATGGCTACACCTTC
CASSLGTANYGYTF
>TRBV19|TRBJ2-5|few|NA
TGTGCCAGTAGTATTCGGGAAAGAGAGACCCAGTACTTC
CASSIRERETQYF
>TRBV9|TRBJ1-2|NA|NA
TGTGCCAGCAGCCGGACAGACTTATACTATGGCTACACCTTC
CASSRTDLYYGYTF
>TRBV5-1|TRBJ2-5|NA|TRBD2
TGCGCCAGCAGCTTGAGGTTAGCGGGAGACGAGACCCAGTACTTC
CASSLRLAGDETQYF
>TRBV9|TRBJ1-2|NA|TRBD1
TGTGCCAGCAGCGACAGGGGGGGCTATGGCTACACCTTC
CASSDRGGYGYTF
>TRBV7-3|TRBJ2-3|NA|NA
TGTGCCAGCAGCTTAGGGAATCCCAGGGGTGCAGATACGCAGTATTTT
CASSLGNPRGADTQYF
>TRBV6-5|TRBJ1-2|NA|NA
TGTGCCAGCAGTTCCCACCCCCGAGGTTCATATGGCTACACCTTC
CASSSHPRGSYGYTF
>TRBV18|TRBJ2-7|NA|NA
TGTGCCAGCTCACCGTCAGAGGGAACACGTGAGCAGTACTTC
CASSPSEGTREQYF
>TRBV13|TRBJ2-7|NA|NA
TGTGCCAGCAGCTTTAGAACGACCGGGACATACCCCTACGAGCAGTACTTC
CASSFRTTGTYPYEQYF
>TRBV18|TRBJ2-7|NA|NA
TGTGCCAGCTCATCGACAGGTAACGTACCCGAGCAGTACTTC
CASSSTGNVPEQYF
>TRBV19|TRBJ1-1|NA|TRBD1
TGTGCCAGTCGTCTTAGACCAGGGGGTATGACTGAAGCTTTCTTT
CASRLRPGGMTEAFF
>TRBV7-2|TRBJ2-1|NA|TRBD1
TGTGCCAGCAGCGTGCCGGGACAGGTATATGAGCAGTTCTTC
CASSVPGQVYEQFF
>TRBV2|TRBJ2-7|NA|NA
TGTGCCAGCCTAAGATATAGCTCCTACGAGCAGTACTTC
CASLRYSSYEQYF
>TRBV5-1|TRBJ2-3|NA|TRBD2
TGCGCCAGCAGCTTAGCGGGAGGGGGTACAGATACGCAGTATTTT
CASSLAGGGTDTQYF
>TRBV29-1|TRBJ2-2|NA|TRBD1
TGCAGCGCCCGACAGGGGCAGGCCGGGGAGCTGTTTTTT
CSARQGQAGELFF
>TRBV19|TRBJ1-4|NA|NA
TGTGCCAGTAGGCCGCTAAGGAGGGTTCGGGAGTTGGATGAAAAACTGTTTTTT
CASRPLRRVRELDEKLFF
>TRBV7-3|TRBJ2-2|NA|NA
TGTGCCAGCAGCTTAAGAGGTCCGGGCGGGGAGCTGTTTTTT
CASSLRGPGGELFF
>TRBV6-1|TRBJ2-7|NA|NA
TGTGCCAGCAGTGAAACGGGGGACAGCTCCTACGAGCAGTACTTC
CASSETGDSSYEQYF
>TRBV6-1|TRBJ2-3|once|NA
TGTGCCAGCAGTGAACGGTCAGATACGCAGTATTTT
CASSERSDTQYF
>TRBV4-2|TRBJ1-4|NA|NA
TGTGCCAGCAGCCAAGTGGGAGAGTCTAATGAAAAACTGTTTTTT
CASSQVGESNEKLFF
>TRBV28|TRBJ2-1|NA|TRBD2
TGTGCCAGCAACTCGCTAGGGCTAGCGGGCTCCAGCTCCTACAATGAGCAGTTCTTC
CASNSLGLAGSSSYNEQFF
>TRBV9|TRBJ2-1|NA|NA
TGTGCCAGCAGCGTAGCTGGTTGGGGACTTGCCCTTACGGATGAGCAGTTCTTC
CASSVAGWGLALTDEQFF
>TRBV14|TRBJ2-7|NA|NA
TGTGCCAGCAGCAGCCTTAGCGGAAACTACGAGCAGTACTTC
CASSSLSGNYEQYF
>TRBV28|TRBJ1-5|NA|TRBD1
TGTGCCAGCAGTTTATGGGTGGGACAGGGCAATCAGCCCCAGCATTTT
CASSLWVGQGNQPQHF
>TRBV5-1|TRBJ2-1|NA|NA
TGCGCCAGCAGCCCCTCCCGGCCAGAGGATGAGCAGTTCTTC
CASSPSRPEDEQFF
>TRBV19|TRBJ2-1|NA|TRBD2
TGTGCCAGTAGCCTCAGGGGACTAGCGGCCAATGAGCAGTTCTTC
CASSLRGLAANEQFF
>TRBV14|TRBJ2-6|NA|NA
TGTGCCAGCAGCCAATGGGCAGAGAGGGCCAACGTCCTGACTTTC
CASSQWAERANVLTF
>TRBV2|TRBJ1-2|NA|NA
TGTGCCAGCAGTGAAGCCCAGGGATATGGCTACACCTTC
CASSEAQGYGYTF
>TRBV30|TRBJ1-2|NA|NA
TGTGCCTGGAGTGGAGGGGGCTACACCTTC
CAWSGGGYTF